This T cell receptor beta chain is from a study of shared clonotypes between healthy human individuals. Whole-study results and caveats: The represented genetic and exposure-history diversity was limited by the small number of donors. Though the depth was large, rarefaction showed that sorted-subset sequencing was incomplete.

Germline CDR1 and CDR2: MGHRA and YSYEKL. CDR3 length: 16 amino acids. V was pared by 4 bases and J by 3 bases, with 12 bases of the junction left unmatched. Sequencing used immunoSEQ multiplex PCR; TCRdb keeps in-frame clones, though not all of them. The profile shows about 2 million clones, about 95% of them singletons. Concerning this clone: The antigen is unknown.

CD8 cells regarded as naive lacked CD45RO, were positively chosen for CCR7, and omitted terminally differentiated effector memory CD45RA+ cells. This sequence was found in a man aged 18-30 years in good health. The sequenced material came from naive CD8+ T cells sorted from blood. The V and J genes are TRBV4-1 and TRBJ2-7; TRBD2 matches at 7 bases. CDR3 nucleotides: TGCGCCAGCAGCCCAAAACGGACTAGTTTCGGCTACGAGCAGTACTTC. Translation: CASSPKRTSFGYEQYF.